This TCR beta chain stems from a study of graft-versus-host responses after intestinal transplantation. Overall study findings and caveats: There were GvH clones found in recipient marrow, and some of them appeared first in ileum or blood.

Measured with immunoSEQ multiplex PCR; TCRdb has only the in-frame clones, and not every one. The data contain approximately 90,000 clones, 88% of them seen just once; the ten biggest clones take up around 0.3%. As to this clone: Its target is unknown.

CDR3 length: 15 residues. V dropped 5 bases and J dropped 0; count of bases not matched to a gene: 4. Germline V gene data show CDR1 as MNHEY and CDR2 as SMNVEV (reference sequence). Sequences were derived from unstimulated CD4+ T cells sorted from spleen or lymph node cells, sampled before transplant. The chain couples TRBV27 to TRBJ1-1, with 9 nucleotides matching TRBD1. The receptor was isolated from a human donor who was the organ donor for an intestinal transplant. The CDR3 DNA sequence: TGTGCCAGCAGTATACGGACAGGGGTGAACACTGAAGCTTTCTTT. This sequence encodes CASSIRTGVNTEAFF.